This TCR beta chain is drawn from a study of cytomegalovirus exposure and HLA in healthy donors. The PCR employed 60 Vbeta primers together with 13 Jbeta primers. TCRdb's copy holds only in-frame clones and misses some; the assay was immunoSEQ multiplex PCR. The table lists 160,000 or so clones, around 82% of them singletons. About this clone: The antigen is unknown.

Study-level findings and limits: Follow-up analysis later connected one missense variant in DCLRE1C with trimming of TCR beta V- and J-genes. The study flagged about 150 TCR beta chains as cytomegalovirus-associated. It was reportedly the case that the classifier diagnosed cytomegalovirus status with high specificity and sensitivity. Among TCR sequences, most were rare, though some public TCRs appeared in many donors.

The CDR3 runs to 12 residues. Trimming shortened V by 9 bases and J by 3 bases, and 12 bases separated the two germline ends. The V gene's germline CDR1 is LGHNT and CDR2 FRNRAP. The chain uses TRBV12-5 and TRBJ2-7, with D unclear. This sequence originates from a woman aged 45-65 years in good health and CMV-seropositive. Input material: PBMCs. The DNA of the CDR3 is TGTGCTAGCGCTGTCAGGATCTACGAGCAGTACTTC. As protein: CASAVRIYEQYF.